This TCR beta chain was captured by sequencing in a study of identical twins. This clonotype was picked up a small number of times. Deletions cut 3 bases from V and 5 bases from J, with 10 bases between. The CDR3 loop spans 12 amino acids. Germline lookup yields CDR1 DFQATT and CDR2 SNEGSKA (reference sequence). TCRdb analysed the 5' RACE reads with MiXCR anew, one entry per CDR3 protein. This sample carries 450,000 or so distinct CDR3 sequences, more than 20% of them seen once, and the ten largest clones take 2.9%. These data were also reused for a study on T cells expressing NK-cell markers.

J is TRBJ1-2 and V is TRBV20-1; D may be TRBD1 (5 bases). This TCR was recovered from a young woman in good health. Specimen: CD4+ T cells sorted from blood. Here the CDR3 DNA reads TGCAGTGCTAGCGGGGACCGATATGGCTACACCTTC. The encoded protein is CSASGDRYGYTF.